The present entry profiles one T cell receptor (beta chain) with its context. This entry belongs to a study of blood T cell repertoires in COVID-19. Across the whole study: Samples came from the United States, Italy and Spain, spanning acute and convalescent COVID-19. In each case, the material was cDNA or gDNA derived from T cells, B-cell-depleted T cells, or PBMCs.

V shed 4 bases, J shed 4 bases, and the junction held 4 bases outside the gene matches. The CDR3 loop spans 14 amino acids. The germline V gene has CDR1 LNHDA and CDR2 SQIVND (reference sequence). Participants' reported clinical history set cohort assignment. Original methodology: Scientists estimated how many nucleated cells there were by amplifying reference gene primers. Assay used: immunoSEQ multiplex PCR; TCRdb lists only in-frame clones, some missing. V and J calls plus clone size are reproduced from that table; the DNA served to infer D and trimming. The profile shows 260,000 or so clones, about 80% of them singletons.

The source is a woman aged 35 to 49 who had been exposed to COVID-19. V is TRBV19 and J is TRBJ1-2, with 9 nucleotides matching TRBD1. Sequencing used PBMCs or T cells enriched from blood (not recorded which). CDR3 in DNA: TGTGCCAGTAGTACGGGACAGGGCGGCTATGGCTACACCTTC. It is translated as CASSTGQGGYGYTF. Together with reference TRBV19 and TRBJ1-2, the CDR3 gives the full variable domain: DGGITQSPKYLFRKEGQNVTLSCEQNLNHDAMYWYRQDPGQGLRLIYYSQIVNDFQKGDIAEGYSVSREKKESFPLTVTSAQKNPTAFYLCASSTGQGGYGYTFGSGTRLTVV.